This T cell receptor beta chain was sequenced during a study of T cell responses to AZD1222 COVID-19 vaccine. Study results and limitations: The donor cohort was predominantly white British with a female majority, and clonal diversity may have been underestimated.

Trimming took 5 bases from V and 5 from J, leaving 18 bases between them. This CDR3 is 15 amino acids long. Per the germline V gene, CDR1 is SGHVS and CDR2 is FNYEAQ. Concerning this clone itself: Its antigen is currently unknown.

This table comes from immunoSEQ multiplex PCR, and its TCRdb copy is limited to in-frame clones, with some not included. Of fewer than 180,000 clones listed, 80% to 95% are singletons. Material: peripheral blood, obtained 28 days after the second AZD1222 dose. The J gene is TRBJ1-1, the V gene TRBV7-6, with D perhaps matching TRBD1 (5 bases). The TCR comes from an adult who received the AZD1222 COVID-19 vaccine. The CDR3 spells CASSHPEGARTEAFF. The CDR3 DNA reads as TGTGCCAGCAGCCACCCTGAAGGGGCAAGGACTGAAGCTTTCTTT.